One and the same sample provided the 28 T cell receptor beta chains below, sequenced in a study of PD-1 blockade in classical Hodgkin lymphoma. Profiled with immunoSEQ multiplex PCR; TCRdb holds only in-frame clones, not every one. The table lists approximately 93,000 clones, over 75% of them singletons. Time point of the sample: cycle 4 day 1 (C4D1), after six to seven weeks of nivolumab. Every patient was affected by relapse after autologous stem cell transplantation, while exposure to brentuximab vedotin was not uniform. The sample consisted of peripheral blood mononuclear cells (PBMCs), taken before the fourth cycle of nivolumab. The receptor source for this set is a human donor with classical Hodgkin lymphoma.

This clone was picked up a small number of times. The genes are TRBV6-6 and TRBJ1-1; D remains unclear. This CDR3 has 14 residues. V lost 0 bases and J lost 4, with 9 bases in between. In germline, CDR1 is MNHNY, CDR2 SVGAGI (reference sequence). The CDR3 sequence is CASSYSYLSTEAFF. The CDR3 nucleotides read TGTGCCAGCAGTTACTCCTATCTCTCCACTGAAGCTTTCTTT.

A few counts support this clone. CDR3 sequence: CASSPWGTEAFF. DNA of the CDR3: TGTGCCAGCAGCCCATGGGGGACTGAAGCTTTCTTT. The chain uses TRBV7-9 and TRBJ1-1, with D possibly matching TRBD1 (5 bases). The CDR3 extends over 12 amino acids. The V and J ends lost 5 bases and 5 bases respectively, with 9 bases between them. CDR1 and CDR2 (germline): SEHNR, FQNEAQ (reference sequence).

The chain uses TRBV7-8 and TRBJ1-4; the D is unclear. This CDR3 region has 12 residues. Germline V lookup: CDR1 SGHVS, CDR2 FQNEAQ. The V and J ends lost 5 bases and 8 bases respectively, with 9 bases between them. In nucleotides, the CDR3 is TGTGCCAGCAGCACTGGGGTGGAAAAACTGTTTTTT. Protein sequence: CASSTGVEKLFF.

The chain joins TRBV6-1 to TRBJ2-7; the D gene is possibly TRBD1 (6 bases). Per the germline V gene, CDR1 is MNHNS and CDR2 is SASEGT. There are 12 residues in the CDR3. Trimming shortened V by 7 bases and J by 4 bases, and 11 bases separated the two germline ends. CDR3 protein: CASTLQGYEQYF. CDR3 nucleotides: TGTGCCAGCACTTTACAGGGATACGAGCAGTACTTC.

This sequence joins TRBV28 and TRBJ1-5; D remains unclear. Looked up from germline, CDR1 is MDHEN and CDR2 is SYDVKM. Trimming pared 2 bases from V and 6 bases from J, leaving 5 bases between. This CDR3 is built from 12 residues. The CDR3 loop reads CASSLMFQPQHF. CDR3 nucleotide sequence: TGTGCCAGCAGTTTAATGTTTCAGCCCCAGCATTTT.

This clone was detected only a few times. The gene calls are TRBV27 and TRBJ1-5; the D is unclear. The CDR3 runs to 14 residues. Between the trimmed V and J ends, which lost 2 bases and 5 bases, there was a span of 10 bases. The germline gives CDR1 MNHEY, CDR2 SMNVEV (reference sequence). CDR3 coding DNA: TGTGCCAGCAGTTTAAACGGGGAGTATCAGCCCCAGCATTTT. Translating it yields CASSLNGEYQPQHF.

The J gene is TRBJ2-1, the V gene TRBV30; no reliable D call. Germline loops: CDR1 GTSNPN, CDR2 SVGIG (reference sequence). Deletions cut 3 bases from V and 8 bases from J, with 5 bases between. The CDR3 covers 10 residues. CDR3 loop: CAWRRDEQFF. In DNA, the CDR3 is TGTGCCTGGAGGCGCGATGAGCAGTTCTTC.

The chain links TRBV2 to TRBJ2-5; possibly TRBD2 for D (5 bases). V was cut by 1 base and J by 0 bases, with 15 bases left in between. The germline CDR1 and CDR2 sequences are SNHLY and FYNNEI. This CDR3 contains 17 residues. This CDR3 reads CASSEGQLGSHQETQYF. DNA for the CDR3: TGTGCCAGCAGTGAAGGCCAACTAGGGTCCCACCAAGAGACCCAGTACTTC.

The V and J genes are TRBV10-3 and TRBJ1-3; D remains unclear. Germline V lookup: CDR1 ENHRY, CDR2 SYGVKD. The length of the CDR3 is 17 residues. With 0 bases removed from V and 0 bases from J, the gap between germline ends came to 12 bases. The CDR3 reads CAISESIMTGSGNTIYF. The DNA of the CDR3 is TGTGCCATCAGTGAGTCAATTATGACGGGCTCTGGAAACACCATATATTTT.

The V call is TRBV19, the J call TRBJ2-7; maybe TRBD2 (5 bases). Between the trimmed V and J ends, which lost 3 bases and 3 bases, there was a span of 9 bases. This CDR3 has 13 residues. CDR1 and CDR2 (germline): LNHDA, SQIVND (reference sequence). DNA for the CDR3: TGTGCCAGTAGTATGGACTCCTTCTACGAGCAGTACTTC. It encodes CASSMDSFYEQYF.

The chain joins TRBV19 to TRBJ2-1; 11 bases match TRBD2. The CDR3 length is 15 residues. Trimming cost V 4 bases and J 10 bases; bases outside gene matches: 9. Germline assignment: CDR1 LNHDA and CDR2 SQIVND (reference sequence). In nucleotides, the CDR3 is TGTGCCAGTAGTACCTTCCAGACTAGCGGGACAGAGCAGTTCTTC. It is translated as CASSTFQTSGTEQFF.

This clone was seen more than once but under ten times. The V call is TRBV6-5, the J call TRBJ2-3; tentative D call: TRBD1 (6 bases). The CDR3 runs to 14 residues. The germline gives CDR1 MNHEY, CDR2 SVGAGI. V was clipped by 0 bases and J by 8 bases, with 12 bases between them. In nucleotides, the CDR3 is TGTGCCAGCAGTTACTCCCAGGGGCGGAGTACGCAGTATTTT. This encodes CASSYSQGRSTQYF.

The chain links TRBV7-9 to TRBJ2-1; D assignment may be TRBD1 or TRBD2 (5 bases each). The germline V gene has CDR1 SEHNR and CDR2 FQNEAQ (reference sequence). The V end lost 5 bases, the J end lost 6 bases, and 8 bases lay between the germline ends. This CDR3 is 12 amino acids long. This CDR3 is CASSGTLNEQFF. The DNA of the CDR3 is TGTGCCAGCAGCGGGACGCTCAATGAGCAGTTCTTC.

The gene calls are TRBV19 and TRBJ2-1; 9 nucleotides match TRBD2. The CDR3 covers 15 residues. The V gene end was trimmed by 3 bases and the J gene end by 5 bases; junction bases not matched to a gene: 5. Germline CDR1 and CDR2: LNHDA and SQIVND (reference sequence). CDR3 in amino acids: CASSIRGGRDNEQFF. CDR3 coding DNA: TGTGCCAGTAGTATTCGTGGCGGGAGGGACAATGAGCAGTTCTTC.

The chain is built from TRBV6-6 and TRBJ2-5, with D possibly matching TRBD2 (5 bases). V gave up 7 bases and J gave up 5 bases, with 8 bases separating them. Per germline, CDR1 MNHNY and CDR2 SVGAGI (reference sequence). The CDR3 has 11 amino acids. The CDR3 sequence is CASTGFETQYF. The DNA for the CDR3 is TGTGCCAGCACGGGGTTCGAGACCCAGTACTTC.

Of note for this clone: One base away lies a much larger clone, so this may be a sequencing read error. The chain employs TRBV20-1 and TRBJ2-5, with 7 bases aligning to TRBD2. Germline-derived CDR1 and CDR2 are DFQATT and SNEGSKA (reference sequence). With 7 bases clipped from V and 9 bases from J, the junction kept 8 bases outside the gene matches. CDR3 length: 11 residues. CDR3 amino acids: CSVRAGEAQYF. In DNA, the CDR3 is TGCAGTGTGAGGGCGGGGGAGGCCCAGTACTTC.

In nucleotides, the CDR3 is TGCGCCAGCAGTCAATCCCCGGGACTAGCGGGAACTAGCACAGATACGCAGTATTTT. This sequence encodes CASSQSPGLAGTSTDTQYF. J is TRBJ2-3 and V is TRBV23-1, with 13 bases that match TRBD2. TRBV23-1 is placed among ORFs of uncertain function. Trimming at V came to 0 bases and at J to 0 bases, leaving 6 bases not matched to a gene. The CDR3 runs to 19 residues.

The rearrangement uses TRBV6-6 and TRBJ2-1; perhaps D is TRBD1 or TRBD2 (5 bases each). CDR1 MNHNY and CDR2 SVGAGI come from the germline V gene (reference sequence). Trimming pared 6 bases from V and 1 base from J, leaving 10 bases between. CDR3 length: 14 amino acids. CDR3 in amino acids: CASRVGASYNEQFF. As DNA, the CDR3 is TGTGCCAGCAGAGTCGGGGCGTCCTACAATGAGCAGTTCTTC.

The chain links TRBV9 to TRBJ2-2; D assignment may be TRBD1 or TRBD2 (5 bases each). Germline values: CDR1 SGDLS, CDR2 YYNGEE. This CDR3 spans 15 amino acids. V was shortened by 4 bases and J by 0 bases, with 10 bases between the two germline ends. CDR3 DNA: TGTGCCAGCAGCCTAGGGACCACGAACACCGGGGAGCTGTTTTTT. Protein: CASSLGTTNTGELFF.

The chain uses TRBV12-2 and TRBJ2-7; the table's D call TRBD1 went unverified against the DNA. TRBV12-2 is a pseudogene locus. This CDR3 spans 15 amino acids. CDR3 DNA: TGTGCAAGTCGCTTAGGACAGGGGCGGGACTACGAGCAGTACTTC. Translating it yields CASRLGQGRDYEQYF.

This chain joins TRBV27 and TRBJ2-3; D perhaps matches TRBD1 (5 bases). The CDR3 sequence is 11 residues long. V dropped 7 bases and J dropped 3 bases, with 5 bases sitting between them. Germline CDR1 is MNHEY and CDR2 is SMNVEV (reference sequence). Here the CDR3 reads CASKGTDTQYF. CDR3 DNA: TGTGCCAGCAAGGGGACAGATACGCAGTATTTT.

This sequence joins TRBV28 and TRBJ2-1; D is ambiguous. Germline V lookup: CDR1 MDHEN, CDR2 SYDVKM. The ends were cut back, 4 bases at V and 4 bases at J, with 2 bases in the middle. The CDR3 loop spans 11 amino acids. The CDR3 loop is CASSSYNEQFF. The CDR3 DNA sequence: TGTGCCAGCAGTTCTTACAATGAGCAGTTCTTC.

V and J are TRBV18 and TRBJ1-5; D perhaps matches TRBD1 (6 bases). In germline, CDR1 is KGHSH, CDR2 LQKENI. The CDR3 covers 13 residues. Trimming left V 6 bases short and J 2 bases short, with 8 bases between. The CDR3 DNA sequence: TGTGCCAGCTCCTCAGGGGGCAATCAGCCCCAGCATTTT. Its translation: CASSSGGNQPQHF.

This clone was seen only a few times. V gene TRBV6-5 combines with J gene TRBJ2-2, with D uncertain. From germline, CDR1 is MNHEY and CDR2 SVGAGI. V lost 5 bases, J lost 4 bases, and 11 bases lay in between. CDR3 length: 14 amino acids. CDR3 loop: CASSPQQFTGELFF. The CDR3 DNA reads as TGTGCCAGCAGTCCACAACAGTTCACCGGGGAGCTGTTTTTT.

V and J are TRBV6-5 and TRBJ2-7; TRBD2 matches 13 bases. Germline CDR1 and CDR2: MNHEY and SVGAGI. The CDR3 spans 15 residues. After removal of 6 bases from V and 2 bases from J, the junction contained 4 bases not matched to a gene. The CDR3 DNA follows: TGTGCCAGCAGCGACACTAGCGGGAGGGCCTACGAGCAGTACTTC. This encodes CASSDTSGRAYEQYF.

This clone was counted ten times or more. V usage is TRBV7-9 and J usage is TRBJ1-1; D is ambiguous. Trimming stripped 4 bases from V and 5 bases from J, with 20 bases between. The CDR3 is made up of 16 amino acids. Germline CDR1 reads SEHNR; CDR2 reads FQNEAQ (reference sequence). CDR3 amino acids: CASSSRGTSGGTEAFF. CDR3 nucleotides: TGTGCCAGCAGCTCCCGCGGAACCTCGGGTGGTACTGAAGCTTTCTTT.

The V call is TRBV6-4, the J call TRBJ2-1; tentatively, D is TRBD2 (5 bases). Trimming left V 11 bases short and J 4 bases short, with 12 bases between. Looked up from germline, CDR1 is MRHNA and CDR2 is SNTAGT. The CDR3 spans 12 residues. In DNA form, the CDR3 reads TGTGCCCCCATGAGGACTTACAATGAGCAGTTCTTC. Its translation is CAPMRTYNEQFF.

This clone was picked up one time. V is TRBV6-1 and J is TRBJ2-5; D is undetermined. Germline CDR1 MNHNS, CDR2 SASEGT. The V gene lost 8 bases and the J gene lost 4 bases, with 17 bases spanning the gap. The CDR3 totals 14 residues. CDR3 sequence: CASVLGLAGETQYF. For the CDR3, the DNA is TGTGCCAGCGTCCTAGGGTTAGCAGGAGAGACCCAGTACTTC.